The source of this T cell receptor beta chain is a study of cytomegalovirus exposure and HLA in healthy donors. Study results and caveats: Researchers catalogued approximately 160 TCR beta chains as cytomegalovirus-associated. Earlier analysis yielded a pattern in which most TCR beta V segments were productive about 90% or about 30% of the time.

The CDR3 runs to 12 residues. V was clipped by 5 bases and J by 8 bases; unmatched bases: 3. CDR1 LNHNV and CDR2 YYDKDF come from the germline V gene (reference sequence). Primers for the PCR totalled 60 Vbeta and 13 Jbeta. The protocol was immunoSEQ multiplex PCR, while the TCRdb copy is restricted to in-frame clones and leaves out a portion. The sample holds 90,000 to 120,000 clones, over 60% seen once. Points on this clone: Its specificity is unknown.

The source is a male donor in good health and CMV-seronegative. The sample consisted of PBMCs. V usage is TRBV15 and J usage is TRBJ2-1; TRBD1 matches 7 bases. CDR3 sequence reads: CATSDRAYEQFF. The CDR3 region has the DNA TGTGCCACCAGCGACAGGGCCTATGAGCAGTTCTTC.